The clone carrying this T cell receptor (beta chain) was detected only once. Repertoires were generated with immunoSEQ multiplex PCR, while TCRdb's copy carries only in-frame clones and drops some. The table lists 120,000 or so clones, more than 70% of them singletons, with 2.5% to 3.5% in the top ten. The CDR3 sequence is 13 residues long. Germline-derived CDR1 and CDR2 are MRHNA and SNTAGT. With 0 bases removed from V and 1 base from J, the gap between germline ends came to 3 bases. This entry belongs to a study of control samples from healthy donors and cancer patients. Sequenced: blood. The source of this sequence is a man aged 55 to 70 in good health. V usage is TRBV6-4 and J usage is TRBJ1-1; no definite D call. Written as DNA, the CDR3 is TGTGCCAGCAGTGACTCAGGGAACACTGAAGCTTTCTTT. It translates to CASSDSGNTEAFF.